Presented here are 27 T cell receptor beta chains from one specimen sequenced in a study of human T cells and chemical hapten exposure. Stated time point: patch test 1, 2 weeks after DPC sensitization. The treatment denotes: therapeutic diphenylcyclopropenone sensitization with weekly scalp DPC. TCRdb ran MiXCR on the RACE reads and lists one entry per CDR3 protein. This table holds around 110,000 distinct CDR3 sequences, 9.5% to 13% found once. The material was whole blood, obtained in connection with sensitization to the hapten diphenylcyclopropenone (DPC). These receptors all come from a woman aged 45-60 years with alopecia areata. Some clones in this sample may be carry-over from other donors' samples.

A few counts support this clonotype. This chain joins TRBV4-2 and TRBJ2-7, with D maybe TRBD1 (6 bases). Trimming shortened V by 3 bases and J by 2 bases, and 11 bases separated the two germline ends. Germline V gives CDR1 LGHNA, CDR2 YNFKEQ. The CDR3 loop spans 14 amino acids. The CDR3 reads CASSQTTGPYEQYF. Here the CDR3 DNA reads TGTGCCAGCAGCCAGACCACAGGGCCCTACGAGCAGTACTTC.

In its sample, this clonotype was seen a few times. The chain is built from TRBV7-2 and TRBJ2-1; 9 bases line up with TRBD1. This CDR3 contains 14 residues. V lost 5 bases to trimming and J lost 6 bases; unmatched junction nucleotides: 5. From germline, CDR1 is SGHTA and CDR2 FQGNSA. Written as DNA, the CDR3 is TGTGCCAGCAGCAAGGGACAGGGTAGCAATGAGCAGTTCTTC. This encodes CASSKGQGSNEQFF.

The CDR3 nucleotides read TGTGCCAGCAGCCAAGAGGGAGGCAGGACCTACGAGCAGTACTTC. Protein product: CASSQEGGRTYEQYF. J is TRBJ2-7 and V is TRBV4-2; tentatively, D is TRBD2 (6 bases). Germline V lookup: CDR1 LGHNA, CDR2 YNFKEQ. There are 15 residues in the CDR3. The ends were cut back, 0 bases at V and 2 bases at J, with 11 bases in the middle.

This clonotype was observed many times. The chain recombines TRBV7-9 with TRBJ2-3; TRBD1 agrees at 9 bases. V was clipped by 0 bases and J by 6 bases; unmatched bases: 13. There are 18 residues in the CDR3. In germline, CDR1 is SEHNR, CDR2 FQNEAQ (reference sequence). The CDR3 DNA follows: TGTGCCAGCAGCTTAGCCCAATCGGGACAGGGTTCGAGGGATACGCAGTATTTT. Amino acid sequence: CASSLAQSGQGSRDTQYF.

This clonotype was recorded a few times. The chain recombines TRBV18 with TRBJ2-5; D is unresolved. The V gene's germline CDR1 is KGHSH and CDR2 LQKENI. This CDR3 comprises 15 residues. V shed 8 bases and J shed 4 bases, with 20 bases lying between them. The CDR3 region is CASTDETLGSETQYF. The CDR3 coding sequence is TGTGCCAGCACCGACGAGACCCTCGGGTCAGAGACCCAGTACTTC.

The gene calls are TRBV7-9 and TRBJ2-7; 8 positions match TRBD2. The germline V gene has CDR1 SEHNR and CDR2 FQNEAQ (reference sequence). The CDR3 runs 16 residues. V was pared by 5 bases and J by 1 base, with 10 bases of the junction left unmatched. CDR3 amino acids: CASSPLAGLYSYEQYF. In DNA, the CDR3 is TGTGCCAGCAGCCCTTTAGCGGGACTCTATTCCTACGAGCAGTACTTC. Supplemented by reference TRBV7-9 and TRBJ2-7, the full variable domain reads DTGVSQNPRHKITKRGQNVTFRCDPISEHNRLYWYRQTLGQGPEFLTYFQNEAQLEKSRLLSDRFSAERPKGSFSTLEIQRTEQGDSAMYLCASSPLAGLYSYEQYFGPGTRLTVT.

V and J are TRBV6-5 and TRBJ2-7; either TRBD1 or TRBD2 may supply D (6 bases each). Per germline, CDR1 MNHEY and CDR2 SVGAGI. The CDR3 length is 13 residues. Trimming pared 2 bases from V and 6 bases from J, leaving 11 bases between. CDR3 nucleotides: TGTGCCAGCAGTTACGACCGGGGGCGCGAGCAGTACTTC. Translating gives CASSYDRGREQYF.

There are many counts of this clonotype. This chain joins TRBV3-1 and TRBJ2-1; D gene unclear. The CDR3 extends over 14 amino acids. V lost 4 bases and J 7 bases, leaving 14 bases between the germline ends. Germline V gives CDR1 LGHDT, CDR2 YNNKEL (reference sequence). CDR3 sequence reads: CASSPPYLENEQFF. In DNA form, the CDR3 reads TGTGCCAGCAGCCCGCCCTACTTAGAAAATGAGCAGTTCTTC.

This clonotype showed up just a few times. The V and J genes are TRBV5-1 and TRBJ2-2; TRBD2 matches 8 bases. The CDR3 runs to 15 residues. Germline loops: CDR1 SGHRS, CDR2 YFSETQ. The ends lost 0 bases at V and 6 bases at J; junction bases unmatched: 4. The CDR3 DNA sequence: TGCGCCAGCAGCTTGGTTCTAGCGGGCGCCGGGGAGCTGTTTTTT. The encoded protein is CASSLVLAGAGELFF.

This clonotype came up many times. The genes are TRBV5-4 and TRBJ1-2; TRBD1 matches 7 bases. V lost 3 bases, J lost 4 bases, and 3 bases stayed unmatched. The germline CDR1 and CDR2 sequences are SGHNT and YYREEE (reference sequence). This CDR3 has 13 amino acids. The CDR3 loop reads CASSYPGGYGYTF. CDR3 sequence (DNA): TGTGCCAGCAGCTACCCAGGGGGCTATGGCTACACCTTC.

In its sample, this clonotype was seen many times. The chain links TRBV18 to TRBJ2-7, with D possibly matching TRBD2 (5 bases). Deletions cut 1 base from V and 6 bases from J, with 16 bases between. CDR1 and CDR2 from the germline V gene are KGHSH and LQKENI. The CDR3 extends over 15 amino acids. As DNA, the CDR3 is TGTGCCAGCTCACCACTATCCGGGGTTGTAGGCGAGCAGTACTTC. This translates into CASSPLSGVVGEQYF. The full variable domain, in which reference TRBV18 and TRBJ2-7 provide the parts outside the CDR3, is NAGVMQNPRHLVRRRGQEARLRCSPMKGHSHVYWYRQLPEEGLKFMVYLQKENIIDESGMPKERFSAEFPKEGPSILRIQQVVRGDSAAYFCASSPLSGVVGEQYFGPGTRLTVT.

This clonotype was seen a handful of times. The rearrangement links TRBV7-9 to TRBJ1-4; D call uncertain. The germline V gene has CDR1 SEHNR and CDR2 FQNEAQ (reference sequence). This CDR3 has 17 amino acids. The V gene lost 0 bases and the J gene lost 7 bases, with 18 bases spanning the gap. The CDR3 DNA sequence: TGTGCCAGCAGCTTAGCCCTTTCTCAGCGGCTTGGTGAAAAACTGTTTTTT. This translates into CASSLALSQRLGEKLFF.

The gene calls are TRBV12-3 or TRBV12-4 and TRBJ1-1, with 8 nucleotides matching TRBD1. With 8 bases clipped from V and 3 bases from J, the junction kept 2 bases outside the gene matches. CDR3 size: 12 residues. Here the CDR3 reads CASVTGDTEAFF. The CDR3 DNA follows: TGTGCCAGCGTGACAGGGGACACTGAAGCTTTCTTT.

V is TRBV20-1 and J is TRBJ1-1; possible D gene TRBD1, 6 bases. There are 16 residues in the CDR3. V was trimmed by 6 bases and J by 3 bases, leaving 23 bases between them. CDR1 and CDR2 (germline): DFQATT, SNEGSKA (reference sequence). The CDR3 nucleotides are TGCAGTGCCCCCCGAGGGGGGAAGGAGTTCTACACTGAAGCTTTCTTT. It specifies CSAPRGGKEFYTEAFF.

This clonotype was found a few times. J is TRBJ2-2 and V is TRBV21-1; the D segment call TRBD1 is taken from the table without a DNA check. TRBV21-1 is a documented pseudogene. The CDR3 length is 16 residues. The DNA of the CDR3 is TGTGCCAGCAGTCCCATCTCCAGGACAGCAATCCGGGAGCTGTTTTTT. Protein: CASSPISRTAIRELFF.

The sample holds a few counts of this clonotype. J is TRBJ1-3 and V is TRBV28; D not resolved. The V gene lost 9 bases and the J gene lost 5 bases, with 11 bases spanning the gap. Germline CDR1 is MDHEN and CDR2 is SYDVKM. The CDR3 contains 12 residues. CDR3 sequence (DNA): TGTGCCAGTCTCTCGAATCGAAACACCATATATTTT. It is translated as CASLSNRNTIYF.

This clonotype has more than one count but fewer than ten. The V and J genes are TRBV12-3 or TRBV12-4 and TRBJ1-4; maybe TRBD1 (5 bases). V lost 1 base, J lost 10 bases, and 7 bases lay in between. CDR3 length: 12 amino acids. CDR3 region: CASSLGDLKLFF. In DNA form, the CDR3 reads TGTGCCAGCAGTTTAGGGGACCTAAAACTGTTTTTT.

This clonotype was found a few times. The genes are TRBV20-1 and TRBJ2-2; 8 positions agree with TRBD2. The CDR3 has 13 amino acids. V shed 2 bases, J shed 4 bases, and the junction held 0 bases outside the gene matches. From germline, CDR1 is DFQATT and CDR2 SNEGSKA (reference sequence). The CDR3 reads CSARTSGTGELFF. In DNA, the CDR3 is TGCAGTGCTAGAACTAGCGGCACCGGGGAGCTGTTTTTT.

This clonotype was seen repeatedly, ten times or more. CDR3 protein: CASGDVGTGRTEAFF. CDR3 nucleotide sequence: TGTGCCAGCGGGGATGTAGGGACAGGGCGAACTGAAGCTTTCTTT. The chain combines TRBV2 with TRBJ1-1; TRBD1 matches at 9 bases. Trimming took 8 bases from V and 5 from J; bases not matched to a gene: 12. The CDR3 covers 15 residues. The germline V gene encodes CDR1 SNHLY and CDR2 FYNNEI.

This clonotype was observed at least ten times. J is TRBJ2-1 and V is TRBV27; possibly TRBD2 for D (6 bases). The V end lost 5 bases, the J end lost 7 bases, and 18 bases lay between the germline ends. Germline V gene lookup returns CDR1 MNHEY and CDR2 SMNVEV (reference sequence). This CDR3 spans 15 amino acids. The CDR3 spells CASSPLPGTENEQFF. In DNA, the CDR3 is TGTGCCAGCAGTCCTCTGCCCGGGACTGAGAATGAGCAGTTCTTC.

This clonotype was recorded at least ten times. This sequence joins TRBV19 and TRBJ2-2; 7 positions match TRBD2. Germline loops: CDR1 LNHDA, CDR2 SQIVND (reference sequence). Trimming at V came to 10 bases and at J to 1 base, leaving 6 bases not matched to a gene. This CDR3 spans 14 amino acids. The CDR3 coding sequence is TGTGCCACCGTCCAGCGGGGGAACACCGGGGAGCTGTTTTTT. Its translation is CATVQRGNTGELFF. The full variable domain, its missing parts supplied by reference TRBV19 and TRBJ2-2, is DGGITQSPKYLFRKEGQNVTLSCEQNLNHDAMYWYRQDPGQGLRLIYYSQIVNDFQKGDIAEGYSVSREKKESFPLTVTSAQKNPTAFYLCATVQRGNTGELFFGEGSRLTVL.

This clonotype came up many times. The rearrangement joins TRBV25-1 to TRBJ2-7; D unresolved. CDR1 and CDR2 from the germline V gene are MGHDK and SYGVNS. This CDR3 comprises 11 residues. The germline V and J ends were trimmed by 3 bases and 2 bases, with 2 bases remaining between them. DNA for the CDR3: TGTGCCAGCAGTGAGGCCTACGAGCAGTACTTC. It encodes CASSEAYEQYF.

This clonotype was detected ten times or more. The rearrangement uses TRBV7-9 and TRBJ2-1; 7 bases map to TRBD2. Germline V CDR1 and CDR2: SEHNR, FQNEAQ (reference sequence). The CDR3 contains 14 residues. V was pared by 2 bases and J by 15 bases, with 13 bases of the junction left unmatched. The CDR3 protein is CASSLIGGGGHLFF. The CDR3 DNA reads TGTGCCAGCAGCTTAATCGGTGGGGGAGGGCATTTGTTCTTC. The full variable domain, rest sourced from reference TRBV7-9 and TRBJ2-1, is DTGVSQNPRHKITKRGQNVTFRCDPISEHNRLYWYRQTLGQGPEFLTYFQNEAQLEKSRLLSDRFSAERPKGSFSTLEIQRTEQGDSAMYLCASSLIGGGGHLFFGPGTRLTVL.

The genes are TRBV10-3 and TRBJ1-2; TRBD1 might be the D (6 bases). The ends were cut back, 0 bases at V and 6 bases at J, with 8 bases in the middle. Germline lookup yields CDR1 ENHRY and CDR2 SYGVKD. The CDR3 is 13 amino acids. The CDR3 coding sequence is TGTGCCATCAGTGAGTCGACAGGCCATGGCTACACCTTC. The encoded protein is CAISESTGHGYTF.

The gene calls are TRBV5-5 and TRBJ2-2, with TRBD1 identical over 12 bases. Germline CDR1 SGHKS, CDR2 YYEKEE (reference sequence). The CDR3 is 18 amino acids. V shed 5 bases and J 4 bases; nucleotides not matched to a gene: 12. The CDR3 bases are TGTGCCAGCAGATCAGGGACAGGGGGCGCAGGAAGCACCGGGGAGCTGTTTTTT. It translates to CASRSGTGGAGSTGELFF.

The V and J genes are TRBV9 and TRBJ1-2; 9 positions agree with TRBD1. Unmatched junction bases numbered 11, after V lost 4 bases and J lost 4 bases. CDR1 is SGDLS, CDR2 YYNGEE, per germline. This CDR3 is 16 amino acids long. For the CDR3, the DNA is TGTGCCAGCAGCCAACGTCTAGGGACAGGGAGCTATGGCTACACCTTC. This encodes CASSQRLGTGSYGYTF.

In its sample, this clonotype was seen a few times. The gene calls are TRBV7-9 and TRBJ1-1; TRBD1 is a possible D gene (5 bases). Germline values: CDR1 SEHNR, CDR2 FQNEAQ (reference sequence). The V gene lost 3 bases and the J gene lost 6 bases, with 14 bases spanning the gap. This CDR3 spans 14 amino acids. In nucleotides, the CDR3 is TGTGCCAGCAGCTTGGGGGTTGACTTCCCTGAAGCTTTCTTT. Translating gives CASSLGVDFPEAFF.